A selection of T cell receptor beta chains follows, all from one sample in a study of blood T cell repertoires in COVID-19. The protocol was immunoSEQ multiplex PCR, while the TCRdb copy is restricted to in-frame clones and leaves out a portion. The sample lists approximately 80,000 clones, 75% to 85% occurring once. The sequenced sample consisted of peripheral blood. The receptors derive from a human donor in a cohort sampled during active COVID-19. The CDR3 runs from the conserved cysteine through the conserved F or W. A D gene is named only where the DNA matches it firmly. The size field is filled for only some rows; it gives once, few, many or a size class.

D: NA; J: TRBJ1-4; size: NA; V: TRBV5-6; DNA: TGTGCCAGCAGCTTGGGACTATATGAAAAACTGTTTTTT; CDR3: CASSLGLYEKLFF
D: TRBD2; J: TRBJ2-1; size: NA; V: TRBV5-1; DNA: TGCGCCAGCAGCCCACCTAGCAATCGGGGGGTCAATGAGCAGTTCTTC; CDR3: CASSPPSNRGVNEQFF
D: TRBD1; J: TRBJ1-2; size: NA; V: TRBV10-3; DNA: TGTGCCATCAGTGGACAGGGAAACTATGGCTACACCTTC; CDR3: CAISGQGNYGYTF
D: NA; J: TRBJ1-1; size: few; V: TRBV28; DNA: TGTGCCAGCAGTTCCGGCGGGTGGATTGAAGCTTTCTTT; CDR3: CASSSGGWIEAFF
D: TRBD1; J: TRBJ1-2; size: NA; V: TRBV18; DNA: TGTGCCAGCTCACTATCCCCGGGACAGGGTACCTATGGCTACACCTTC; CDR3: CASSLSPGQGTYGYTF
D: NA; J: TRBJ2-2; size: NA; V: TRBV7-6; DNA: TGTGCCAGCAGCGAGGACAGCCTTAACACCGGGGAGCTGTTTTTT; CDR3: CASSEDSLNTGELFF
D: TRBD1; J: TRBJ2-1; size: NA; V: TRBV11-1; DNA: TGTGCCAGCAGCGCAGACAGGGGGTATGAGCAGTTCTTC; CDR3: CASSADRGYEQFF
D: NA; J: TRBJ2-3; size: NA; V: TRBV6-5; DNA: TGTGCCAGCAGTTACTCGCGCTGGGATACGCAGTATTTT; CDR3: CASSYSRWDTQYF
D: NA; J: TRBJ1-6; size: few; V: TRBV24-1; DNA: TGTGCCACCAGTGACCCGGGACTCTCCTTCCACTTT; CDR3: CATSDPGLSFHF
D: NA; J: TRBJ1-3; size: NA; V: TRBV5-1; DNA: TGCGCCAGCAGCTTAGACAGCTCTGGAAACACCATATATTTT; CDR3: CASSLDSSGNTIYF
D: NA; J: TRBJ2-1; size: NA; V: TRBV4-1; DNA: TGCGCCAGCAGCGAACAGGGAAATGAGCAGTTCTTC; CDR3: CASSEQGNEQFF
D: NA; J: TRBJ1-6; size: NA; V: TRBV7-3; DNA: TGTGCCAGCAGCTTAAATACCAGGGATTCACCCCTCCACTTT; CDR3: CASSLNTRDSPLHF
D: TRBD2; J: TRBJ2-7; size: NA; V: TRBV4-2; DNA: TGTGCCAGCAGCCAAGGGGGACTAGCGGATTACTACGAGCAGTACTTC; CDR3: CASSQGGLADYYEQYF
D: NA; J: TRBJ1-2; size: few; V: TRBV3-1/TRBV3-2; DNA: TGTGCCAGCAGCCAGGGGAGGGTCGGGGGCTATGGCTACACCTTC; CDR3: CASSQGRVGGYGYTF
D: TRBD1; J: TRBJ1-3; size: NA; V: TRBV18; DNA: TGTGCCAGCTCACCGGACAGGGGTCCTGGAAACACCATATATTTT; CDR3: CASSPDRGPGNTIYF
D: TRBD1; J: TRBJ1-4; size: few; V: TRBV7-9; DNA: TGTGCCACGACAGGGAGGAGAGAAAAACTGTTTTTT; CDR3: CATTGRREKLFF
D: TRBD1; J: TRBJ1-1; size: NA; V: TRBV9; DNA: TGTGCCAGCAGCAAAGACAGGGTCTCTGAAGCTTTCTTT; CDR3: CASSKDRVSEAFF
D: TRBD1; J: TRBJ2-5; size: NA; V: TRBV30; DNA: TGTGCCTGGAGCCGGACAGGGAAACAAGAGACCCAGTACTTC; CDR3: CAWSRTGKQETQYF
D: NA; J: TRBJ1-1; size: NA; V: TRBV4-1; DNA: TGCGCCAGCAGCCAAGTTATAATCGGGCTGGGCAGGGGTGAATGGGGAGCTTTCTTT; CDR3: CASSQVIIGLGRGEWGAFF
D: NA; J: TRBJ1-1; size: NA; V: TRBV4-1; DNA: TGCGCCAGCAAAAGACAGGTCAACACTGAAGCTTTCTTT; CDR3: CASKRQVNTEAFF
D: TRBD1; J: TRBJ1-6; size: NA; V: TRBV11-2; DNA: TGTGCCAGCAGCTTAGACCCAGGGGGCTCACCCCTCCACTTT; CDR3: CASSLDPGGSPLHF
D: NA; J: TRBJ1-1; size: NA; V: TRBV30; DNA: TGTGCCTCCGGTCGGAACACTGAAGCTTTCTTT; CDR3: CASGRNTEAFF
D: NA; J: TRBJ2-4; size: NA; V: TRBV19; DNA: TGTGCCAGTAGTTCCCGGGTCTCCAAAAACATTCAGTACTTC; CDR3: CASSSRVSKNIQYF
D: NA; J: TRBJ2-1; size: NA; V: TRBV7-9; DNA: TGTGCCAGCAGCTTGGGCTTTGGAGGGTTTACCTACAATGAGCAGTTCTTC; CDR3: CASSLGFGGFTYNEQFF
D: TRBD2; J: TRBJ2-2; size: once; V: TRBV30; DNA: TGTGCCGAGGGGAGGGAGTTGGACACCGGGGAGCTGTTTTTT; CDR3: CAEGRELDTGELFF
D: TRBD1; J: TRBJ1-1; size: NA; V: TRBV5-1; DNA: TGCGCCAGCAGCTTGGTTCAGGGGGGGAACACTGAAGCTTTCTTT; CDR3: CASSLVQGGNTEAFF
D: NA; J: TRBJ2-1; size: NA; V: TRBV7-9; DNA: TGTGCCAGCAGCTTAGAGCCAGGCTTTACCTACAATGAGCAGTTCTTC; CDR3: CASSLEPGFTYNEQFF
D: NA; J: TRBJ1-6; size: NA; V: TRBV3-1/TRBV3-2; DNA: TGTGCCAGCAGCTCCTGGCGGGGGCAGGGTTCACCCCTCCACTTT; CDR3: CASSSWRGQGSPLHF
D: NA; J: TRBJ1-1; size: NA; V: TRBV6-4; DNA: TGTGCCAGCAGGCGCGGGGGGAACACTGAAGCTTTCTTT; CDR3: CASRRGGNTEAFF
D: TRBD1; J: TRBJ1-6; size: NA; V: TRBV6-1; DNA: TGTGCCAGCAGTGAACCCGGGACAGGGAAATCTAATTCACCCCTCCACTTT; CDR3: CASSEPGTGKSNSPLHF
D: TRBD2; J: TRBJ2-7; size: once; V: TRBV6-1; DNA: TGTGCCAGCAGTGTCCTACTAGCGTCCTCCTACGAGCAGTACTTC; CDR3: CASSVLLASSYEQYF
D: TRBD2; J: TRBJ2-3; size: NA; V: TRBV15; DNA: TGTGCCACCAGCAGAGGGACTAGCTCGGTTACGCAGTATTTT; CDR3: CATSRGTSSVTQYF
D: TRBD1; J: TRBJ2-3; size: once; V: TRBV7-3; DNA: TGTGCCAGCAGCTGGGGGACAGGGGGCAGGGGAGATACGCAGTATTTT; CDR3: CASSWGTGGRGDTQYF
D: NA; J: TRBJ1-2; size: NA; V: TRBV20-1; DNA: TGCAGTGTGACGGCCTTCGGGGGCTACACCTTC; CDR3: CSVTAFGGYTF
D: NA; J: TRBJ2-7; size: few; V: TRBV5-4; DNA: TGTGCCAGCAGCCCCGGACAGACCTACGAGCAGTACTTC; CDR3: CASSPGQTYEQYF
D: TRBD1; J: TRBJ1-4; size: NA; V: TRBV19; DNA: TGTGCCAGTAGTTTACCCGGGACAGGGGTCTCCGCAACTAATGAAAAACTGTTTTTT; CDR3: CASSLPGTGVSATNEKLFF
D: NA; J: TRBJ1-5; size: NA; V: TRBV5-8; DNA: TGTGCCAGCAGCTACAAAGTGCCGCCCCAGCATTTT; CDR3: CASSYKVPPQHF
D: TRBD1; J: TRBJ1-2; size: NA; V: TRBV28; DNA: TGTGCCAGCAGTTTCGAACAGGGGGCTCGTGGCTACACCTTC; CDR3: CASSFEQGARGYTF
D: TRBD2; J: TRBJ2-1; size: once; V: TRBV9; DNA: TGTGCCAGCAGCGTGACTAGCGGGTTGAGCTCCTACAATGAGCAGTTCTTC; CDR3: CASSVTSGLSSYNEQFF
D: TRBD1; J: TRBJ1-1; size: NA; V: TRBV4-1; DNA: TGCGCCAGCAGCCCGGGACAGCCTCCCACTGAAGCTTTCTTT; CDR3: CASSPGQPPTEAFF
D: TRBD1; J: TRBJ2-7; size: NA; V: TRBV7-8; DNA: TGTGCCAGCAGCCGGGACAGAACCTACGAGCAGTACTTC; CDR3: CASSRDRTYEQYF
D: TRBD2; J: TRBJ2-5; size: NA; V: TRBV4-1; DNA: TGCGCCAGCAGCCAACCTAAGCGGGGGGGCCGGGAGACCCAGTACTTC; CDR3: CASSQPKRGGRETQYF
D: TRBD2; J: TRBJ2-3; size: once; V: TRBV29-1; DNA: TGCAGCGTTGAAGGGACTAGCGGGGGGACAGATACGCAGTATTTT; CDR3: CSVEGTSGGTDTQYF
D: TRBD2; J: TRBJ2-7; size: NA; V: TRBV5-6; DNA: TGTGCCAGCAGCTCGACTAGCGGGGGGGCCGAAAGTACCTACGAGCAGTACTTC; CDR3: CASSSTSGGAESTYEQYF
D: NA; J: TRBJ1-4; size: NA; V: TRBV6-5; DNA: TGTGCCAGCAGTTACCTCCTCGGGGAGGAAGAAAAACTGTTTTTT; CDR3: CASSYLLGEEEKLFF
D: TRBD2; J: TRBJ2-7; size: once; V: TRBV5-5; DNA: TGTGCCAGCAGTCTGGGGGGGTACGAGCAGTACTTC; CDR3: CASSLGGYEQYF
D: TRBD1; J: TRBJ1-3; size: NA; V: TRBV4-2; DNA: TGTGCCAGCAGCCAAGCCCTCAGGGGACAGCTACGAAACACCATATATTTT; CDR3: CASSQALRGQLRNTIYF
D: TRBD1; J: TRBJ2-2; size: NA; V: TRBV7-6; DNA: TGTGCCAGCAGCTCCAGACAGGGGGCGAGGACCGGGGAGCTGTTTTTT; CDR3: CASSSRQGARTGELFF
D: NA; J: TRBJ2-5; size: NA; V: TRBV11-3; DNA: TGTGCCAGCAGCTCGGACAGATCTCAAGAGACCCAGTACTTC; CDR3: CASSSDRSQETQYF
D: NA; J: TRBJ2-5; size: NA; V: TRBV5-5; DNA: TGTGCCAGCAGCTGGACTTTTGAAGAGACCCAGTACTTC; CDR3: CASSWTFEETQYF
D: NA; J: TRBJ2-3; size: NA; V: TRBV5-3; DNA: TGTGCCAGAAGCTGGGGACACCTGTACACAGATACGCAGTATTTT; CDR3: CARSWGHLYTDTQYF
D: NA; J: TRBJ2-3; size: NA; V: TRBV5-1; DNA: TGCGCCAGCACATCAGATTCGGCAGGAGATACGCAGTATTTT; CDR3: CASTSDSAGDTQYF
D: NA; J: TRBJ2-3; size: NA; V: TRBV11-3; DNA: TGTGCCAGCAGCTTAGGTCAGGGGATAGCAGATACGCAGTATTTT; CDR3: CASSLGQGIADTQYF